The 4 T cell receptor beta chains below all came from one sample that was sequenced in a study of blood T cell repertoires in COVID-19. Libraries were prepared by immunoSEQ multiplex PCR; TCRdb keeps only in-frame clonotypes and omits some of them. The table includes 300,000 to 350,000 clones, roughly nine tenths detected once. Sequenced input: PBMCs or T cells enriched from blood (not recorded which). These TCRs come from a woman aged 25-40 years who had recovered from COVID-19.

Points on this clone: The sample holds other DNA sequences that translate to the same CDR3. This chain links TRBV18 with TRBJ1-1; 7 bases are shared with TRBD1. The germline V gene has CDR1 KGHSH and CDR2 LQKENI. The CDR3 consists of 14 residues. V trimming: 4 bases; J trimming: 1 base; junction bases outside the gene matches: 3. Written as DNA, the CDR3 is TGTGCCAGCTCACAGGGACAGCGGAACACTGAAGCTTTCTTT. As protein: CASSQGQRNTEAFF.

The table lists this clone with a few counts. V usage is TRBV7-8 and J usage is TRBJ1-1, with D maybe TRBD1 (5 bases). This CDR3 has 16 residues. The V gene's germline CDR1 is SGHVS and CDR2 FQNEAQ. Trimming removed 3 bases from V and 1 base from J, with 15 bases in between. CDR3 amino acids: CASSFDLEGWNTEAFF. The CDR3, as DNA: TGTGCCAGCAGCTTTGACTTGGAGGGGTGGAACACTGAAGCTTTCTTT.

The gene calls are TRBV30 and TRBJ1-2, with D possibly being TRBD1 (5 bases). The germline gives CDR1 GTSNPN, CDR2 SVGIG (reference sequence). V dropped 0 bases and J dropped 7 bases, with 12 bases sitting between them. The length of the CDR3 is 13 residues. The CDR3 coding sequence is TGTGCCTGGAGTGTCAGGGAACTGGGTGGCTACACCTTC. Amino acids: CAWSVRELGGYTF. Variable domain in full (rest from reference TRBV30 and TRBJ1-2): SQTIHQWPATLVQPVGSPLSLECTVEGTSNPNLYWYRQAAGRGLQLLFYSVGIGQISSEVPQNLSASRPQDRQFILSSKKLLLSDSGFYLCAWSVRELGGYTFGSGTRLTVV.

The chain couples TRBV25-1 to TRBJ2-1; D perhaps matches TRBD2 (7 bases). Deletions cut 3 bases from V and 1 base from J, with 13 bases between. From germline, CDR1 is MGHDK and CDR2 SYGVNS. This CDR3 comprises 16 residues. The CDR3 DNA follows: TGTGCCAGCAGTGATGAGGGGGGGTATTCCTACAATGAGCAGTTCTTC. Its protein is CASSDEGGYSYNEQFF.